This T cell receptor (beta chain) stems from a study of early T cells in non-severe SARS-CoV-2 infection. At the level of the study: Sequencing used unsorted whole-blood bulk RNA, so chains lack pairing.

Unique molecular identifiers tagged individual cDNA molecules. Using its own MiXCR run on the 5' RACE reads, TCRdb lists one record per CDR3 protein. This table holds some 80,000 distinct CDR3 sequences, approximately 15% found once. Per germline, CDR1 SGHTA and CDR2 FQGNSA. This CDR3 is built from 15 residues. Trimming removed 2 bases at V and 0 bases at J, with 11 bases between. Study-wide findings and caveats: Anti-spike CD8 responses were favored by VDJdb matching, which missed private and CD4 specificities.

This clonotype has ten or more counts. No antigen is known for it. The sample was whole blood. The receptor comes from an adult who was a healthcare worker with PCR-confirmed SARS-CoV-2 infection or an uninfected control (not recorded which). The rearrangement uses TRBV7-2 and TRBJ2-7; D gene ambiguous. CDR3 amino acids: CASSLRATSSYEQYF. CDR3 in DNA: TGTGCCAGCAGCTTAAGGGCCACGAGCTCCTACGAGCAGTACTTC.